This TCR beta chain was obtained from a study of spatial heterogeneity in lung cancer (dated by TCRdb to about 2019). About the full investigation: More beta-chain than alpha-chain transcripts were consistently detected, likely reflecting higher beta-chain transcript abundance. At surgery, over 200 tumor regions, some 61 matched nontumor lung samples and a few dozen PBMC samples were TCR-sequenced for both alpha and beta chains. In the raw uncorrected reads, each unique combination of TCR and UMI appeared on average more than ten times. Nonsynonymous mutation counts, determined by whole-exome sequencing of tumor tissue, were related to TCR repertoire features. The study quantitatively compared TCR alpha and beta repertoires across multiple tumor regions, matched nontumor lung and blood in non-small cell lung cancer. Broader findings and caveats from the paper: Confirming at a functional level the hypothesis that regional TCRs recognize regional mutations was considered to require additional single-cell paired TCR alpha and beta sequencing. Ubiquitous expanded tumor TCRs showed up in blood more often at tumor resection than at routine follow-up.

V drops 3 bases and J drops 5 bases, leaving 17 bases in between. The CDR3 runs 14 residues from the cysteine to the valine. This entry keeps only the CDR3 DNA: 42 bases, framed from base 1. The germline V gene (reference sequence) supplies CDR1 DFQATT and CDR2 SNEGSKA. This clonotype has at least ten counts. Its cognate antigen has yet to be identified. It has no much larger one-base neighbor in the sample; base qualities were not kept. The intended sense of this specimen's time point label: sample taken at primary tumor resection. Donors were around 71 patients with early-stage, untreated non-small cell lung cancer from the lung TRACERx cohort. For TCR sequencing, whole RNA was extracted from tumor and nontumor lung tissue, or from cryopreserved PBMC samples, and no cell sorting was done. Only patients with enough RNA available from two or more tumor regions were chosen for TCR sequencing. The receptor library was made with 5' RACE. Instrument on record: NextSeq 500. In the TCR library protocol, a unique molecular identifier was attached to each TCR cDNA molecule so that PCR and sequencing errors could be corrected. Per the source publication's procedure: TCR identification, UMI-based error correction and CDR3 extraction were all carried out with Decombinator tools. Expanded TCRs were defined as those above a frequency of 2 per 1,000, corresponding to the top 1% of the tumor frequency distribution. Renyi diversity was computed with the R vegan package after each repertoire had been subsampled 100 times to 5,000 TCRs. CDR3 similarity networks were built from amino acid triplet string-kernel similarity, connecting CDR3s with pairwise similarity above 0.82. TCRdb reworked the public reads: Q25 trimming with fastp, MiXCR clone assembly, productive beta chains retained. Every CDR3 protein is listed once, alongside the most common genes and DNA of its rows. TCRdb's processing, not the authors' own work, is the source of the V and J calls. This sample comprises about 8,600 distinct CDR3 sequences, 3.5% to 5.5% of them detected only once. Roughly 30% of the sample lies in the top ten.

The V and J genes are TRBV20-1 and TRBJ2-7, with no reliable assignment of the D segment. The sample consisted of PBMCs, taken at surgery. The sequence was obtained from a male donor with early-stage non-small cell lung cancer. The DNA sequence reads TGCAGTGCTAGTGGCCAACTTAACAGTGACGAGCAGTACGTC. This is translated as CSASGQLNSDEQYV.